This T cell receptor (beta chain) was obtained from a study of blood T cell repertoires in COVID-19. Across the whole study: The United States, Italy and Spain supplied acute and convalescent COVID-19 samples. Sources were T cells, B-cell-depleted T cells, or PBMCs; the material itself was cDNA or gDNA.

Profiled with immunoSEQ multiplex PCR; TCRdb holds only in-frame clones, not every one. The data contain 90,000 to 140,000 clones, approximately 85% of them seen just once; the ten biggest clones take up around 4.3%. The sample comprised peripheral blood. This receptor was identified in a man over 45 with acute or convalescent COVID-19.

CDR3 protein: CASRQWTSGPGNTIYF. DNA for the CDR3: TGTGCCAGCAGGCAATGGACATCTGGACCCGGAAACACCATATATTTT. The rearrangement links TRBV3-1 (or the pseudogene TRBV3-2) to TRBJ1-3; weak D call: TRBD1 (5 bases). The CDR3 is 16 residues long. Germline assignment: CDR1 LGHDT and CDR2 YNNKEL (reference sequence). Between the trimmed V and J ends, which lost 6 bases and 4 bases, there was a span of 19 bases.